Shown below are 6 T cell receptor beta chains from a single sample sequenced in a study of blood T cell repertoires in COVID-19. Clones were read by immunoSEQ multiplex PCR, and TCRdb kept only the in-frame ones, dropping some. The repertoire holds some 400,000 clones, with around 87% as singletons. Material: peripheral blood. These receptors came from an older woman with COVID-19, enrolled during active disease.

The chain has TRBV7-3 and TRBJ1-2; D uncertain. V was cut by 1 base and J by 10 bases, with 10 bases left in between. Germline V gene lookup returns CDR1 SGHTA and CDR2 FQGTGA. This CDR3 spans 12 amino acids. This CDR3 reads CASSLSGRDYTF. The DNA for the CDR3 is TGTGCCAGCAGCTTAAGTGGGAGAGACTACACCTTC.

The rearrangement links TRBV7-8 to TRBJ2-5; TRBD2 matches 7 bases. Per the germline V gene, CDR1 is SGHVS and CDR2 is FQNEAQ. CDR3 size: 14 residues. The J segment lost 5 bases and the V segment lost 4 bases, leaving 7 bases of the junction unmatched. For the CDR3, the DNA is TGTGCCAGCAGCTACTGGGGGAGGGTCGAGACCCAGTACTTC. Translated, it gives CASSYWGRVETQYF.

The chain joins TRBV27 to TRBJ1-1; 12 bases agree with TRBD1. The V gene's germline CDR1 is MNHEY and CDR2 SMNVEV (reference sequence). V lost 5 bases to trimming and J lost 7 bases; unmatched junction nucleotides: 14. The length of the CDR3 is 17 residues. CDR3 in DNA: TGTGCCAGCAGTCCCCCCCCGGGACAGGGGGCGCGGGGTGAAGCTTTCTTT. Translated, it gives CASSPPPGQGARGEAFF.

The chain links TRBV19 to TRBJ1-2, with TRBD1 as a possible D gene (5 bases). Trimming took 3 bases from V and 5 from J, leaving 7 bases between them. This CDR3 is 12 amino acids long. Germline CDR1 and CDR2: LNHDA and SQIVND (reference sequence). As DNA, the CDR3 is TGTGCCAGTAGTATTAGACAGTATGGCTACACCTTC. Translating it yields CASSIRQYGYTF.

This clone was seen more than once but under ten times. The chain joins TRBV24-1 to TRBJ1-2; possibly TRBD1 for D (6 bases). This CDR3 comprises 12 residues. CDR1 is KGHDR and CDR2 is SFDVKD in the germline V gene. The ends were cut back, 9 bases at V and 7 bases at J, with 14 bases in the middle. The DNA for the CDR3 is TGTGCCACCCGGCAGGGGAGCTCTGGCTACACCTTC. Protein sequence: CATRQGSSGYTF.

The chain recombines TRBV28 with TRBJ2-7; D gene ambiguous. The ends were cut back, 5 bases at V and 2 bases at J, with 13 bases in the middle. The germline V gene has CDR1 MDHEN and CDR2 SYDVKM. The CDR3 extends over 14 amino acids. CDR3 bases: TGTGCCAGCAGTCCTCACTCTATCACCTACGAGCAGTACTTC. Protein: CASSPHSITYEQYF.